Reported below is one T cell receptor (beta chain). What this receptor recognizes is not known. No qualities accompany the bases; no much larger clone lies one base away. The library was generated by the immunoSEQ multiplex PCR assay. The original methods were these. A statistical classification framework was built for diagnosing cytomegalovirus status from the catalog of TCR beta chain sequences. Held by TCRdb, this immuneACCESS table contains in-frame sequences only and omits some clones. Under half of the omission traces to an unresolved V gene where checked; the cause of the rest is unknown. V, J and clone size were drawn from that table, and D and trimming were deduced from the DNA. Present in this sample are over 200,000 clones, around four fifths of which were seen just once. In total, the top ten clones hold 5.5% to 7% of the sample. The CDR3 runs 12 residues from the cysteine to the phenylalanine. The CDR3 DNA has 36 bases and is translated from base 1. Per the germline V gene, SQVTM is the CDR1 and ANQGSEA is the CDR2. Cut back by 1 base and 2 bases, the V and J ends lie 6 bases apart.

This specimen comes from a study of cytomegalovirus exposure and HLA in healthy donors listed by TCRdb under 2017. In terms of the full investigation: A later analysis indicated that the 120 or so validation repertoires were generated on the platform also employed for the approximately 700 repertoires of the first cohort. The aim of the study was to test whether cataloging public T cell receptors could identify signatures of past pathogen exposure. To predict cytomegalovirus infection status, the study combined high-throughput TCR immunosequencing, statistical association of individual TCRs with disease status, and machine learning. In addition to the first cohort of 650 to 800 subjects, a separate validation cohort of approximately 130 different subjects was used. Study-level results and caveats: Cytomegalovirus status was reported to be diagnosed by the classifier with high specificity and sensitivity in both the original and validation cohorts. The study gave a list of roughly 150 TCR beta chains associated with cytomegalovirus. A few of the identified cytomegalovirus-associated TCR beta chains were confirmed in vitro to be specific for cytomegalovirus antigens. Across donors, most TCR sequences were observed very rarely, whereas some public TCRs were present in many individuals. The validation cohort had no HLA typing available for a later analysis, so co-occurrence within that cohort was assessed over all 130 or so repertoires. In a later analysis, TCRs clustered in the first cohort were found to also tend to co-occur in the 120 or so validation repertoires, with approximately 95% of cluster scores above 0. According to the authors, the approach could potentially be generalized to other disease states and immunological phenotypes.

Separate from the approximately 730-subject first cohort, the validation cohort of roughly 120 subjects was the group to which the donors belonged. This sequence uses TRBV29-1 and TRBJ2-7, with no D gene named confidently. This TCR was recovered from a woman aged 18 to 35 in good health and CMV-seronegative. The sample taken for sequencing was PBMCs. The DNA sequence is TGCAGCGTTGAAGGTCAGGCCTACGAGCAGTACTTC. Translated, this gives CSVEGQAYEQYF.